These T cell receptor beta chains were read from a single sample in a study of cytomegalovirus exposure and HLA in healthy donors. Data came from immunoSEQ multiplex PCR; TCRdb stores just in-frame clones and leaves some out. The sample carries around 190,000 clones, approximately 79% recorded once. Sequencing input: PBMCs. The receptors stem from a woman aged 35 to 49 in good health and CMV-seronegative. The CDR3 runs from the conserved cysteine through the conserved F or W. A D gene is named only where the DNA matches it firmly. Rows may omit the clone size; those that give it use once, few, many or a size class.

d_call j_call clone_size v_call cdr3_nt cdr3_aa
TRBD1 TRBJ2-7 - TRBV5-1 TGCGCCAGCGAAGGGGACAGAAAATACGAGCAGTACTTC CASEGDRKYEQYF
- TRBJ1-1 - TRBV2 TGTGCCAGCAGTGAGGTGGTAACAGGATTCACTGAAGCTTTCTTT CASSEVVTGFTEAFF
- TRBJ1-5 - TRBV6-1 TGTGCCAGCAGTCAGGACAGTCGTATTCAGCCCCAGCATTTT CASSQDSRIQPQHF
TRBD2 TRBJ2-7 - TRBV28 TGTGCCAGCAGAGCCTCGGGGACTAGCGAGACCTACGAGCAGTACTTC CASRASGTSETYEQYF
- TRBJ1-1 - TRBV30 TGTGCCTGGATGAGTTCGGGGTCTGCTGAAGCTTTCTTT CAWMSSGSAEAFF
TRBD2 TRBJ2-5 - TRBV6-5 TGTGCCTCCCGAGCGGGGCCCCAAGAGACCCAGTACTTC CASRAGPQETQYF
- TRBJ1-2 - TRBV7-9 TGTGCCAGCAGCTCAGGTCTGGGGGCTGGGGGCTACACCTTC CASSSGLGAGGYTF
TRBD2 TRBJ2-7 few TRBV28 TGTGCCAGCAGTTTTGGCGGGAGCGAATACGAGCAGTACTTC CASSFGGSEYEQYF
TRBD1 TRBJ1-2 - TRBV11-1 TGTGCCAGCAGCGAGTCGGACAGGGGGCCGTTTGGCTACACCTTC CASSESDRGPFGYTF
TRBD2 TRBJ2-3 - TRBV27 TGTGCCAGCAAGAGGTTCACTAGCGGGAGGAGCGTGGCAGATACGCAGTATTTT CASKRFTSGRSVADTQYF
TRBD1 TRBJ1-4 - TRBV6-1 TGTGCCAGCAGCTCCGGGACAGGGTTTCGGGAAAAACTGTTTTTT CASSSGTGFREKLFF
- TRBJ2-7 once TRBV5-1 TGCGCCAGCAGCTTGAAACCAGGGACGGGGGAGGCCTACGAGCAGTACTTC CASSLKPGTGEAYEQYF
TRBD2 TRBJ2-1 - TRBV9 TGTGCCAGCAGCCTTTGGGGGACTAGCGGGAGTAGGGAGCAGTTCTTC CASSLWGTSGSREQFF
TRBD1 TRBJ2-1 - TRBV27 TGTGCCAGCAGCCCAAGGACAGGGTGGTATGAGCAGTTCTTC CASSPRTGWYEQFF
- TRBJ1-5 few TRBV4-2 TGTGCCAGCAGCCAAGAGCGCAGGGATCAGCCCCAGCATTTT CASSQERRDQPQHF
TRBD2 TRBJ2-2 - TRBV2 TGTGCCAGCGGGGGGGTGGGAACAGCGCCGAACACCGGGGAGCTGTTTTTT CASGGVGTAPNTGELFF
- TRBJ2-3 - TRBV5-4 TGTGCCAGCAGCACGGAGGGCGGGGAGCAGTATTTT CASSTEGGEQYF
TRBD1 TRBJ2-7 - TRBV6-1 TGTGCCAGCAGTGAATACGGGACAGGGGACGAGCAGTACTTC CASSEYGTGDEQYF
TRBD2 TRBJ2-7 - TRBV5-1 TGCGCCAGCAGCTTAGGGACTAGCGGGAGGGCCGGGTACGAGCAGTACTTC CASSLGTSGRAGYEQYF
TRBD1 TRBJ1-2 - TRBV11-2 TGTGCCAGCAGCTACGGACAGGGGGTCGGCTACACCTTC CASSYGQGVGYTF
TRBD1 TRBJ2-7 - TRBV4-2 TGTGCCAGCAGCCCAGACGATATACAGGTAACAGGGGCCGAGCAGTACTTC CASSPDDIQVTGAEQYF
- TRBJ2-7 few TRBV5-4 TGTGCCACGATCGACGGACTGATCCCCTACGAGCAGTACTTC CATIDGLIPYEQYF